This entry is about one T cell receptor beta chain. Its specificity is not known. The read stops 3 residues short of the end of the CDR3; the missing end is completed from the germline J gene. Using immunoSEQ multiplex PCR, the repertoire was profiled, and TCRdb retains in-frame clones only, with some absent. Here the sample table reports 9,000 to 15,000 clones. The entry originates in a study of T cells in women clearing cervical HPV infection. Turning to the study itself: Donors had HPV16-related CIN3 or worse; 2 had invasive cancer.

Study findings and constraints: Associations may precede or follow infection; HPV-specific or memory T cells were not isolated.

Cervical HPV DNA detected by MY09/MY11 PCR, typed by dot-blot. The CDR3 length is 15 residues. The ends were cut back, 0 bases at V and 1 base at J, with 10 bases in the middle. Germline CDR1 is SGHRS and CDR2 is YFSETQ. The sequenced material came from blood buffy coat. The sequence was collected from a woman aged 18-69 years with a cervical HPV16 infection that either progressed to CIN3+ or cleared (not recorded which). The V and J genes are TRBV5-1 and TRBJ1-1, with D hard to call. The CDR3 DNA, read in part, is TGCGCCAGCAGCTTGGAACCGGGTACGAACACTGAA. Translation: CASSLEPGTNTE. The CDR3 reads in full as CASSLEPGTNTEAFF.